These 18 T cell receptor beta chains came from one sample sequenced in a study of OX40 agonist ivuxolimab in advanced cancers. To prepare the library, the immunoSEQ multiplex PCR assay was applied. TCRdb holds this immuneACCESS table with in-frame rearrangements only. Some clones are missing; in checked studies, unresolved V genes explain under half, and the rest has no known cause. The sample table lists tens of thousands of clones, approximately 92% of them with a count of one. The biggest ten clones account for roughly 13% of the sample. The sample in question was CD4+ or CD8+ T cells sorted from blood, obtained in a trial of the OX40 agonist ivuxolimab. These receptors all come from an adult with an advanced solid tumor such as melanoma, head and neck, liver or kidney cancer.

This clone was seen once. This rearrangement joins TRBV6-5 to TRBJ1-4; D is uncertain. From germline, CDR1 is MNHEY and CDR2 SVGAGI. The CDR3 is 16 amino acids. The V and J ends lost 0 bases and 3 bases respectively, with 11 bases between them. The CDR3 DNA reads TGTGCCAGCAGTTACTCATCTAGGTACCCTAATGAAAAACTGTTTTTT. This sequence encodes CASSYSSRYPNEKLFF.

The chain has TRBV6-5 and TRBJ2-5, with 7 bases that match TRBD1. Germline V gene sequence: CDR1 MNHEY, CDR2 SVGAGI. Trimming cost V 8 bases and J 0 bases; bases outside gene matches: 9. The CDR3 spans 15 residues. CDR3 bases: TGTGCCAGCGGCCACGGACAGGCAGACCAAGAGACCCAGTACTTC. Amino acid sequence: CASGHGQADQETQYF.

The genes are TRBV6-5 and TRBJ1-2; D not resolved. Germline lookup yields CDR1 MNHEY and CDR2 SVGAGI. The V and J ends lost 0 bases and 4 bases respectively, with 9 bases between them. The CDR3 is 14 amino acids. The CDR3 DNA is TGTGCCAGCAGTTACTCGGTCGCTTCCTATGGCTACACCTTC. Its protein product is CASSYSVASYGYTF.

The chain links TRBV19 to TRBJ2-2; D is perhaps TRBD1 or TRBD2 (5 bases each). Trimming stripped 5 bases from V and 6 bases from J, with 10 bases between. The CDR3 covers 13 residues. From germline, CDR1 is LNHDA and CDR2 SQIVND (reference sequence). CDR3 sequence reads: CASSPGAPGELFF. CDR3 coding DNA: TGTGCCAGTAGTCCCGGGGCCCCCGGGGAGCTGTTTTTT.

CDR3 sequence (DNA): TGTGCCAGCAGCTTCGGGCCCTACGAGCAGTACTTC. Its protein is CASSFGPYEQYF. This chain connects TRBV5-6 to TRBJ2-7; D is uncertain. The CDR3 loop spans 12 amino acids. Germline V CDR1 and CDR2: SGHDT, YYEEEE. The ends were cut back, 2 bases at V and 2 bases at J, with 5 bases in the middle. The whole variable domain, remainder taken from reference TRBV5-6 and TRBJ2-7, is DAGVTQSPTHLIKTRGQQVTLRCSPKSGHDTVSWYQQALGQGPQFIFQYYEEEERQRGNFPDRFSGHQFPNYSSELNVNALLLGDSALYLCASSFGPYEQYFGPGTRLTVT.

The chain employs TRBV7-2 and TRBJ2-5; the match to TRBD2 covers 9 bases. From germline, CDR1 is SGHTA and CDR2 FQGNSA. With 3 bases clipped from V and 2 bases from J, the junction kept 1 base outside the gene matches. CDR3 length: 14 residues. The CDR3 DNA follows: TGTGCCAGCAGCTTGCTAGCGGGACAAGAGACCCAGTACTTC. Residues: CASSLLAGQETQYF.

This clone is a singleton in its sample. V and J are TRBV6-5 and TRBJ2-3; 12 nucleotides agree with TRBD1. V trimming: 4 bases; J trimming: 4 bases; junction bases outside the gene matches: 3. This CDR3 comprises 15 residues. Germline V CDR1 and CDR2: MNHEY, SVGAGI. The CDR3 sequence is CASSWDRGLSDTQYF. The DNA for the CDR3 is TGTGCCAGCAGTTGGGACAGGGGGCTTTCAGATACGCAGTATTTT.

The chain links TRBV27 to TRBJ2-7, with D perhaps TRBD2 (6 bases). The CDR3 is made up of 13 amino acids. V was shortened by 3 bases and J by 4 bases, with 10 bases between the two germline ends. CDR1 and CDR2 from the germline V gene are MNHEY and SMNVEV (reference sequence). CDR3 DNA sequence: TGTGCCAGCAGTTTGGGGGGTAGATACGAGCAGTACTTC. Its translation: CASSLGGRYEQYF.

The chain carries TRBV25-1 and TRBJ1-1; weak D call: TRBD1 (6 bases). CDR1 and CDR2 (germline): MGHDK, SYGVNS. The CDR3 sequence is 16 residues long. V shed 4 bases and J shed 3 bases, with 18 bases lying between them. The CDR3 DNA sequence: TGTGCCAGCAGTGGAGGGGGGGAGGGATTGGACACTGAAGCTTTCTTT. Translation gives CASSGGGEGLDTEAFF.

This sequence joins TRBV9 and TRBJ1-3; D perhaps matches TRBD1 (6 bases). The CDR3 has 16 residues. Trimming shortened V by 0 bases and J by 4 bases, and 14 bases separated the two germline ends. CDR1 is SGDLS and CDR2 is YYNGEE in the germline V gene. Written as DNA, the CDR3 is TGTGCCAGCAGCGTAGACGACCCAGGGGCCGGAAACACCATATATTTT. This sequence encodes CASSVDDPGAGNTIYF.

CDR3 coding DNA: TGTGCCACCAGCAGAGATCCCGCGGCAGGGGGGGAAGAGACCCAGTACTTC. Amino acids: CATSRDPAAGGEETQYF. The V gene is TRBV15, the J gene TRBJ2-5, with D possibly called TRBD1 or TRBD2 (7 bases each). The V and J ends lost 0 bases and 3 bases respectively, with 17 bases between them. This CDR3 has 17 residues. Germline V gene data show CDR1 as LNHNV and CDR2 as YYDKDF (reference sequence).

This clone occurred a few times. As DNA, the CDR3 is TGTGCCAGCTCATTGGACAGCCCCTACGAGCAGTACTTC. This gives the protein CASSLDSPYEQYF. The rearrangement uses TRBV18 and TRBJ2-7, with D tentatively TRBD1 (6 bases). The CDR3 runs to 13 residues. Germline V gives CDR1 KGHSH, CDR2 LQKENI. V was trimmed by 5 bases and J by 2 bases, leaving 10 bases between them.

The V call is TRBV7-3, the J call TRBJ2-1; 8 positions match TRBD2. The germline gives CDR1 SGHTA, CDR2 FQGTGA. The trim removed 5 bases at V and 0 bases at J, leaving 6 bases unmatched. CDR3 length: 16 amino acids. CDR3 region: CASSSSGTSSYNEQFF. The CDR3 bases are TGTGCCAGCAGCAGTTCCGGGACTAGCTCCTACAATGAGCAGTTCTTC.

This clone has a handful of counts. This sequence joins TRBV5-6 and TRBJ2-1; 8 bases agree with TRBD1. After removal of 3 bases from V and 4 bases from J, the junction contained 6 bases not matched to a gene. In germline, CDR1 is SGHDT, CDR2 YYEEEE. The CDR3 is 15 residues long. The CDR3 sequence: CASSSDGTGYNEQFF. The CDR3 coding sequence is TGTGCCAGCAGCTCGGACGGGACAGGATACAATGAGCAGTTCTTC.

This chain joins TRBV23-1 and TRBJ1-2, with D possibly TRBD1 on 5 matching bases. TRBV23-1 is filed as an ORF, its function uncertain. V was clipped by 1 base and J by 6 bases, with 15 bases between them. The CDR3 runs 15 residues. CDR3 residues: CASSQLSGRGNGYTF. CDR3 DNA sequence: TGCGCCAGCAGTCAATTGTCAGGGCGCGGGAATGGCTACACCTTC.

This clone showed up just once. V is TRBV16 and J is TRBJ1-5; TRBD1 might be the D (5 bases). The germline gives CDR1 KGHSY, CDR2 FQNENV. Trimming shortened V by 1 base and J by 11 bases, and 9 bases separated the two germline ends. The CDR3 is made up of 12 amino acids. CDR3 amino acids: CASSQFGGSQHF. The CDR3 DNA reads TGTGCCAGCAGCCAATTCGGGGGGTCCCAGCATTTT.

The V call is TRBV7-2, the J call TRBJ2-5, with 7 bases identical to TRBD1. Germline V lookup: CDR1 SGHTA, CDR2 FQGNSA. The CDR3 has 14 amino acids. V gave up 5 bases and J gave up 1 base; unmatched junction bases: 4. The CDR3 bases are TGTGCCAGCAGCCCCGGACAGGTCCAAGAGACCCAGTACTTC. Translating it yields CASSPGQVQETQYF.

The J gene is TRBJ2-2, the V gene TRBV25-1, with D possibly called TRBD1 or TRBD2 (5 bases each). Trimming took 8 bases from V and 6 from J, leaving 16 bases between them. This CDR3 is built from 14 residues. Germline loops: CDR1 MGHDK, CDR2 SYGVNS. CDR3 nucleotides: TGTGCCAGCTTCGGACGAGGGGTCCCCGGGGAGCTGTTTTTT. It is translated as CASFGRGVPGELFF.